Presented here are 21 T cell receptor beta chains from one specimen sequenced in a study of T cells in Graves' hyperthyroidism and ophthalmopathy. From RNA transcripts, TCR beta CDR3 regions were amplified. RT-PCR in the first round (using the HTBI primer set) targeted the TCR CDR3. TCRdb reanalysed the multiplex PCR reads using MiXCR and keeps one entry per CDR3 protein. The sample has approximately 870,000 distinct CDR3 sequences; approximately 40% are singletons. Sequencing was performed on blood. All receptors come from a man younger than 35 with Graves' hyperthyroidism.

A note on this clonotype: Germline and junction disagree at one end, which may indicate a read error. V usage is TRBV4-1 and J usage is TRBJ1-5; D not resolved. The CDR3 consists of 14 residues. CDR1 and CDR2 (germline): MGHRA, YSYEKL. In DNA form, the CDR3 reads TGTGCCAGCAGCCGCCGCCCATATTATCAGCCCCAGCATTTT. It codes for CASSRRPYYQPQHF.

In this sample, this clonotype turned up a few times. The J gene is TRBJ2-5, the V gene TRBV5-4, with 12 positions matching TRBD1. Germline V gene lookup returns CDR1 SGHNT and CDR2 YYREEE (reference sequence). The CDR3 contains 16 residues. V gave up 0 bases and J gave up 5 bases; unmatched junction bases: 5. The chain's CDR3 is CASSLGDRGRLETQYF. In DNA form, the CDR3 reads TGTGCCAGCAGCTTGGGGGACAGGGGGCGGCTCGAGACCCAGTACTTC.

The chain carries TRBV7-2 and TRBJ1-4; no clear D gene. The germline CDR1 and CDR2 sequences are SGHTA and FQGNSA. The ends were cut back, 2 bases at V and 4 bases at J, with 8 bases in the middle. The CDR3 contains 14 residues. The CDR3 bases are TGTGCCAGCAGCTTATGGGCCGATAATGAAAAACTGTTTTTT. Amino acid sequence: CASSLWADNEKLFF. The variable domain in full, completed from reference TRBV7-2 and TRBJ1-4, reads GAGVSQSPSNKVTEKGKDVELRCDPISGHTALYWYRQSLGQGLEFLIYFQGNSAPDKSGLPSDRFSAERTGGSVSTLTIQRTQQEDSAVYLCASSLWADNEKLFFGSGTQLSVL.

This clonotype was found many times. This chain uses TRBV7-9 with TRBJ2-5, with a tentative D call TRBD1 (6 bases). Trimming pared 5 bases from V and 2 bases from J, leaving 15 bases between. Germline lookup yields CDR1 SEHNR and CDR2 FQNEAQ (reference sequence). This CDR3 is 15 amino acids long. The DNA for the CDR3 is TGTGCCAGCAGCCACGGGACGGACAGACAAGAGACCCAGTACTTC. Encoded protein: CASSHGTDRQETQYF.

This clonotype was counted only a few times. The chain uses TRBV19 and TRBJ1-5, with no clear D. Trimming removed 10 bases from V and 8 bases from J, with 21 bases in between. Germline CDR1 reads LNHDA; CDR2 reads SQIVND (reference sequence). The CDR3 consists of 14 residues. CDR3 bases: TGTGCCATCTCTAAGGGCTCGGGAGAAGAGCCCCAGCATTTT. This codes for CAISKGSGEEPQHF.

V and J are TRBV29-1 and TRBJ1-4; D is unclear. Germline assignment: CDR1 SQVTM and CDR2 ANQGSEA. There are 12 residues in the CDR3. V was shortened by 1 base and J by 5 bases, with 5 bases between the two germline ends. The CDR3 region has the DNA TGCAGCGTTGAAGCGGTGAATGAAAAACTGTTTTTT. Its protein product is CSVEAVNEKLFF.

This clonotype appeared many times. The chain employs TRBV29-1 and TRBJ1-5; 9 bases fit TRBD1. Germline V gene data show CDR1 as SQVTM and CDR2 as ANQGSEA. J lost 7 bases, V lost 6 bases, and 7 bases had no gene match. The CDR3 runs 13 residues. CDR3 in DNA: TGCAGCGTCGGACAGGGGCAGGAACAGCCCCAGCATTTT. It is translated as CSVGQGQEQPQHF.

To note about this clonotype: A much larger clone is a single base away; this may be a read error. The CDR3 does not end in the conserved phenylalanine or tryptophan, so this is likely a read error. The V gene is TRBV7-2, the J gene TRBJ2-7; no firm D call. Germline CDR1 reads SGHTA; CDR2 reads FQGNSA. The CDR3 covers 14 residues. The V end was cut by 1 base, the J end by 4 bases, with 11 bases between. For the CDR3, the DNA is TGTGCCAGCAGCTTAGGGTCGTATGGTTACGAGCAGTACCTC. As protein: CASSLGSYGYEQYL.

V and J are TRBV7-9 and TRBJ1-1; a possible D gene is TRBD1 (5 bases). Germline CDR1 is SEHNR and CDR2 is FQNEAQ (reference sequence). Between the trimmed V and J ends, which lost 7 bases and 0 bases, there was a span of 15 bases. The CDR3 length is 15 residues. The CDR3 spells CASTPFQGMNTEAFF. The CDR3 nucleotides read TGTGCCAGCACCCCCTTCCAGGGAATGAACACTGAAGCTTTCTTT.

This clonotype was seen only a few times. The chain links TRBV6-2 or TRBV6-3 to TRBJ1-5, with D unresolved. CDR1 and CDR2 (germline): MNHEY, SVGEGT. The CDR3 extends over 15 amino acids. V was cut by 0 bases and J by 2 bases, with 8 bases left in between. CDR3 loop: CASSYSGGGNQPQHF. The CDR3 bases are TGTGCCAGCAGTTACTCCGGTGGGGGCAATCAGCCCCAGCATTTT.

This clonotype was seen only a few times. The chain couples TRBV25-1 to TRBJ1-6; TRBD1 matches 9 bases. Germline CDR1 reads MGHDK; CDR2 reads SYGVNS. CDR3 length: 14 residues. The CDR3 sequence: CARDLGTGFSPLHF. CDR3 nucleotide sequence: TGTGCTAGAGATCTCGGGACAGGGTTTTCACCCCTCCACTTT.

This clonotype came up many times. The rearrangement uses TRBV7-3 and TRBJ1-1; D call uncertain. Trimming stripped 1 base from V and 0 bases from J, with 9 bases between. Germline loops: CDR1 SGHTA, CDR2 FQGTGA. The CDR3 covers 15 residues. This chain's CDR3 is CASSLSPAMNTEAFF. The CDR3 DNA reads as TGTGCCAGCAGCTTAAGTCCAGCGATGAACACTGAAGCTTTCTTT. Complete variable domain (other parts from reference TRBV7-3 and TRBJ1-1): GAGVSQTPSNKVTEKGKYVELRCDPISGHTALYWYRQSLGQGPEFLIYFQGTGAADDSGLPNDRFFAVRPEGSVSTLKIQRTERGDSAVYLCASSLSPAMNTEAFFGQGTRLTVV.

The chain uses TRBV12-3 or TRBV12-4 and TRBJ1-1, with 10 bases identical to TRBD1. J was trimmed by 7 bases and V by 4 bases; bases with no gene match: 3. The CDR3 extends over 13 amino acids. The CDR3 reads CASSYDRGREAFF. As DNA, the CDR3 is TGTGCCAGCAGTTACGACAGGGGGCGTGAAGCTTTCTTT.

There are a few counts of this clonotype. This chain connects TRBV6-5 to TRBJ1-1; D ambiguous. Deletions cut 1 base from V and 5 bases from J, with 8 bases between. Germline V lookup: CDR1 MNHEY, CDR2 SVGAGI. CDR3 length: 13 amino acids. The CDR3: CASSYFVLTEAFF. For the CDR3, the DNA is TGTGCCAGCAGTTACTTCGTCTTGACTGAAGCTTTCTTT.

This clonotype appeared a few times. CDR3 loop: CAIRTALEAFF. DNA of the CDR3: TGTGCCATCAGGACAGCCCTTGAAGCTTTCTTT. J is TRBJ1-1 and V is TRBV10-3, with D possibly TRBD1 on 5 matching bases. The CDR3 covers 11 residues. Germline V gives CDR1 ENHRY, CDR2 SYGVKD. Trimming stripped 6 bases from V and 7 bases from J, with 9 bases between.

This clonotype was recorded at least ten times. V gene TRBV10-3 combines with J gene TRBJ2-2; unclear D gene. This CDR3 has 13 amino acids. Trimming removed 4 bases from V and 1 base from J, with 4 bases in between. The germline gives CDR1 ENHRY, CDR2 SYGVKD. The DNA for the CDR3 is TGTGCCATCAGTGCCGGGAACACCGGGGAGCTGTTTTTT. Protein sequence: CAISAGNTGELFF.

The rearrangement uses TRBV7-8 and TRBJ2-5; D gene uncertain. This CDR3 has 13 amino acids. Germline V gene data show CDR1 as SGHVS and CDR2 as FQNEAQ. V dropped 0 bases and J dropped 7 bases, with 9 bases sitting between them. The CDR3 DNA sequence: TGTGCCAGCAGCTTAGCATGGGAAGCGACCCAGTACTTC. Its translation is CASSLAWEATQYF.

The chain recombines TRBV29-1 with TRBJ2-7; D not certain. V was cut by 8 bases and J by 3 bases, with 14 bases left in between. CDR1 SQVTM and CDR2 ANQGSEA come from the germline V gene. The CDR3 is 12 residues long. The CDR3 sequence: CSSLGGDYEQYF. CDR3 nucleotides: TGCAGCAGTTTGGGTGGTGACTACGAGCAGTACTTC.

Worth noting for this clonotype: An end of the junction differs from the germline gene, which may be a read error. This chain connects TRBV11-2 to TRBJ1-1; D is unclear. Looked up from germline, CDR1 is SGHAT and CDR2 is FQNNGV. The CDR3 consists of 15 residues. In DNA, the CDR3 is TGCGCCAGCAGCGAGGCGGGCTACTCGAACACTGAAGCTTTCTTT. It codes for CASSEAGYSNTEAFF.

This clonotype was observed at least ten times. The genes are TRBV29-1 and TRBJ2-7; TRBD1 aligns across 8 bases. This CDR3 has 13 amino acids. Germline values: CDR1 SQVTM, CDR2 ANQGSEA. V dropped 7 bases and J dropped 2; count of bases not matched to a gene: 7. CDR3 residues: CSGLTGETYEQYF. Written as DNA, the CDR3 is TGCAGCGGCTTGACAGGGGAAACCTACGAGCAGTACTTC.

Only a few counts were recorded for this clonotype. This sequence joins TRBV20-1 and TRBJ1-2; TRBD1 might be the D (5 bases). V lost 0 bases and J 1 base, leaving 12 bases between the germline ends. Germline V gives CDR1 DFQATT, CDR2 SNEGSKA (reference sequence). The CDR3 is 15 residues long. The CDR3 region is CSARDLGGFNYGYTF. In DNA, the CDR3 is TGCAGTGCTAGAGATCTTGGGGGATTTAACTATGGCTACACCTTC.